The sequence of this T cell receptor beta chain was determined in a study of blood T cells in healthy people across ages. Total RNA was isolated from each sample in quantities of at least 6 micrograms. Trimming stripped 2 bases from V and 5 bases from J, with 13 bases between. Germline-derived CDR1 and CDR2 are KGHSH and LQKENI. The CDR3 totals 14 residues. Worth noting for this clonotype: What it binds is not known.

Alongside a J-beta primer mix, a sample-barcoded 5' primer served in a second PCR lasting about 7 to 11 cycles. Every individual sample yielded 2.5 million or more paired-end reads (each containing CDR3). TCRdb processed the 5' RACE reads anew with MiXCR; each CDR3 protein has one entry. The table includes 920,000 or so distinct CDR3 sequences, more than 35% detected once. The study, taken as a whole, reports: Expanded clonotype changes were possibly confounded by unknown donor CMV status.

The clonotype comes from a woman aged 55-75 years in good health. The V and J genes are TRBV18 and TRBJ2-7; D gene unclear. What was sequenced was blood. The CDR3 DNA reads TGTGCCAGCTCACCAGTATCCCCGCTTGACGAGCAGTACTTC. Translating it yields CASSPVSPLDEQYF.